This T cell receptor beta chain was obtained from a study of blood T cell repertoires in COVID-19. Clones were read by immunoSEQ multiplex PCR, and TCRdb kept only the in-frame ones, dropping some. This table holds fewer than 100,000 clones, 80% found once. This clone was counted many times. This receptor was taken from a woman aged 65 to 85 with acute or convalescent COVID-19. The sample taken for sequencing was peripheral blood.

In DNA form, the CDR3 reads TGTGCCAGCAGATTGTCCAGGGTCACCGGGGAGCTGTTTTTT. This translates into CASRLSRVTGELFF. This chain links TRBV6-5 with TRBJ2-2, with D perhaps TRBD1 (5 bases). Trimming removed 6 bases at V and 4 bases at J, with 12 bases between. CDR1 is MNHEY and CDR2 is SVGAGI in the germline V gene. This CDR3 has 14 amino acids.